The clone carrying this TCR beta chain has at least ten counts. The target antigen is unknown. TCRdb ran MiXCR on the PCR reads and lists one entry per CDR3 protein. The table records more than 70,000 distinct CDR3 sequences, 21% of them present only once. The data are from a study of molecular identifiers for immune sequencing clone quantification. General study findings and limits: Effector cells kept over 98% of their molecules in clones above 20 RNA copies, while naive cells kept under 1% there.

Naive CD8 T cells were FACS-sorted by CD8+CD4-CCR7+CD45RA+ markers. The CDR3 contains 14 residues. Looked up from germline, CDR1 is SGHRS and CDR2 is YFSETQ. V lost 1 base and J 1 base, leaving 8 bases between the germline ends. The clonotype comes from a human donor in good health. Some libraries in this study had Jurkat cell RNA spiked in. The rearrangement uses TRBV5-1 and TRBJ1-1; no definite D call. The material sequenced was naive CD8+ T cells from blood, with Jurkat cell RNA spiked in. Sample subset: FACS-sorted CD8+CD4-CCR7+CD45RA+ naive T cells. CDR3: CASSLSQTNTEAFF. Written as DNA, the CDR3 is TGCGCCAGCAGCTTGTCACAGACGAACACTGAAGCTTTCTTT.